These T cell receptor beta chains were read from a single sample in a study of T cell changes during pregnancy in multiple sclerosis. The table came from immunoSEQ multiplex PCR; TCRdb's copy has only in-frame clones and leaves some out. The table has about 59,000 clones, about 94% seen once. Sequences were derived from CD8+ T cells from peripheral blood mononuclear cells, sampled after pregnancy. The receptors here all came from a female donor with multiple sclerosis, enrolled in a pregnancy study. Each CDR3 is given with its conserved first and last residue. A D gene is named only where the DNA matches it firmly.

j_call d_call v_call cdr3_nt cdr3_aa
TRBJ2-1 TRBD2 TRBV10-3 TGTGCCATCAGGAACCAACTAGCGGGAAACTACAATGAGCAGTTCTTC CAIRNQLAGNYNEQFF
TRBJ2-1 . TRBV7-3 TGTGCCAGCAGCTTATTGGGGACAAGCTCCTACAATGAGCAGTTCTTC CASSLLGTSSYNEQFF
TRBJ2-7 TRBD1 TRBV28 TGTGCCAGCAGTTTCCAGGCAGGGGGCCTCTACGAGCAGTACTTC CASSFQAGGLYEQYF
TRBJ1-2 . TRBV4-2 TGTGCCAGCAGCCCCGGACAGTCCCTCTCCTTC CASSPGQSLSF
TRBJ1-4 TRBD1 TRBV5-5 TGTGCCAGCAGCTTGGAATTCGGGACAGGGGTTGAAAAACTGTTTTTT CASSLEFGTGVEKLFF
TRBJ2-1 . TRBV27 TGTGCCAGCAGTTTAAACGGCGGCTACAATGAGCAGTTCTTC CASSLNGGYNEQFF
TRBJ1-2 TRBD1 TRBV5-6 TGTGCCAGCAGTTTAACACCAGGACAGGGGTGGACTGGCTACACCTTC CASSLTPGQGWTGYTF
TRBJ2-1 TRBD1 TRBV27 TGTGCCAGCAGCCTCGGGACAGGGCGAAACAATGAGCAGTTCTTC CASSLGTGRNNEQFF
TRBJ1-2 TRBD1 TRBV13 TGTGCCAGCAGCCGGGGACAGGGAACGATGGGATATGGCTACACCTTC CASSRGQGTMGYGYTF
TRBJ2-3 TRBD2 TRBV5-4 TGTGCCAGCAGCCTCAGGACTAGCGGGAGTTGGGCAGATACGCAGTATTTT CASSLRTSGSWADTQYF
TRBJ2-7 . TRBV19 TGTGCCAGTAGTACAGGGGGGTACTCCTACGAGCAGTACTTC CASSTGGYSYEQYF
TRBJ2-3 . TRBV27 TGTGCCAGCAGACCGAGACTACTCACAGATACGCAGTATTTT CASRPRLLTDTQYF
TRBJ2-3 . TRBV4-2 TGTGCCAGCAGCCAAGCAGTATACGGGGGAGATACGCAGTATTTT CASSQAVYGGDTQYF
TRBJ1-4 . TRBV19 TGTGCCAGTAGTATTAGGAGGGTACGGACTAATGAAAAACTGTTTTTT CASSIRRVRTNEKLFF
TRBJ2-2 . TRBV5-6 TGTGCCAGCCATGGACGGGGAACAGACACATACACCGGGGAGCTGTTTTTT CASHGRGTDTYTGELFF
TRBJ1-5 . TRBV27 TGTGCCAGCAGTAGTTCCTCGACTCAGACCAATCAGCCCCAGCATTTT CASSSSSTQTNQPQHF